Listed below are T cell receptor beta chains from one sample, sequenced in a study of monozygotic twins with inflammatory bowel disease. TCRdb reprocessed the 5' RACE reads and keeps a single row for each CDR3 protein, giving no DNA. The sample features fewer than 550,000 distinct CDR3 sequences, with around 2.5% in its top ten. Source material: blood. All receptors come from a human donor with ulcerative colitis or Crohn's disease, or a healthy co-twin of an affected twin (not recorded which). The CDR3 runs from the conserved cysteine through the conserved F or W.

v_call	j_call	cdr3_aa
TRBV5-1	TRBJ1-4	CASSLGVHSPNEKLFF
TRBV18	TRBJ2-2	CASSPATGELFF
TRBV7-6	TRBJ2-3	CASNLVGFTDTQYF
TRBV27	TRBJ2-3	CASSLPLDTQYF
TRBV29-1	TRBJ1-3	CSVMGGSGNTIYF
TRBV28	TRBJ1-1	CASSSGGFAEAFF
TRBV5-6	TRBJ2-1	CASSPGTGGIYNEQFF
TRBV12-3/TRBV12-4	TRBJ1-2	CASRLQGNYGYTF
TRBV6-6	TRBJ2-7	CASRGGGAYEQYF
TRBV12-3/TRBV12-4	TRBJ1-1	CASTYGGAGGTEAFF
TRBV6-1	TRBJ2-3	CASSVRDDTDTQYF
TRBV20-1	TRBJ1-1	CSAPLPGATEAFF
TRBV11-1	TRBJ2-3	CASSPDTGAGTDTQYF
TRBV10-3	TRBJ2-7	CAIRRTGGSYEQYF
TRBV5-1	TRBJ1-1	CASSQRSGNTEAFF
TRBV5-6	TRBJ2-1	CASSSGTSGVSSYNEQFF
TRBV18	TRBJ2-7	CASSPFTSGPYEQYF
TRBV7-2	TRBJ1-5	CASSLLQGSNQPQHF
TRBV19	TRBJ2-1	CASSYAGTGGNEQFF
TRBV18	TRBJ2-7	CASSPPVLGDEQYF
TRBV5-1	TRBJ1-1	CASSLGLGQGFPEAFF
TRBV5-1	TRBJ1-2	CASSLSPAADYGYTF
TRBV6-5	TRBJ1-5	CASSYRSVSNQPQHF
TRBV29-1	TRBJ2-5	CSANMAIGETQYF
TRBV7-2	TRBJ2-1	CASSSDGAGMDNEQFF
TRBV29-1	TRBJ2-3	CSVGGRTDSTDTQYF
TRBV7-3	TRBJ2-1	CASGKDSGNEQFF
TRBV28	TRBJ2-1	CASSLLGLAGALGYYNEQFF
TRBV6-5	TRBJ2-1	CASSYSGVGQGRHNEQFF
TRBV7-2	TRBJ2-1	CASRFPGQGLPETSGRAPEQFF
TRBV5-1	TRBJ1-2	CASSLSLAGGRNGYTF
TRBV3-1	TRBJ2-1	CASRRRGPYNEQFF
TRBV19	TRBJ2-2	CASSTQTLAGGNTGELFF
TRBV7-9	TRBJ1-4	CASSDTGRSSEKLFF
TRBV5-1	TRBJ2-1	CASSFLEDEQFF
TRBV10-3	TRBJ1-4	CAIGTVNEKLFF
TRBV12-3/TRBV12-4	TRBJ1-4	CASGTGLEKLFF
TRBV12-3/TRBV12-4	TRBJ2-2	CASSPTSGKGGELFF
TRBV29-1	TRBJ2-7	CSVSGIRGRSYEQYF
TRBV4-1	TRBJ1-4	CASSQEDGGVANEKLFF
TRBV6-5	TRBJ2-1	CASSYSSGRAVEQFF
TRBV6-1	TRBJ2-7	CATSLAEIRYEQYF
TRBV10-3	TRBJ2-6	CAISEKGAGANVLTF
TRBV28	TRBJ2-7	CASSLLRQGKQYF
TRBV11-2	TRBJ2-3	CASSQGRRGLATQYF
TRBV27	TRBJ1-1	CASSGRGTGGWRGITEAFF
TRBV4-3	TRBJ2-1	CASSQNRGTYNEQFF
TRBV7-2	TRBJ1-1	CASTLIVYGRNTEAFF
TRBV20-1	TRBJ2-1	CSADGLSSEQFF
TRBV7-7	TRBJ2-1	CASSLAIGSYNEQFF
TRBV11-2	TRBJ2-1	CASRIRVTSGSKNEQFF
TRBV4-1	TRBJ2-7	CASSLPGLAGSSYEQYF
TRBV7-6	TRBJ1-1	CASSPGLGEAFF
TRBV4-2	TRBJ2-3	CASSQEGTSGGAGTQYF
TRBV20-1	TRBJ1-5	CSARPGTANQPQHF